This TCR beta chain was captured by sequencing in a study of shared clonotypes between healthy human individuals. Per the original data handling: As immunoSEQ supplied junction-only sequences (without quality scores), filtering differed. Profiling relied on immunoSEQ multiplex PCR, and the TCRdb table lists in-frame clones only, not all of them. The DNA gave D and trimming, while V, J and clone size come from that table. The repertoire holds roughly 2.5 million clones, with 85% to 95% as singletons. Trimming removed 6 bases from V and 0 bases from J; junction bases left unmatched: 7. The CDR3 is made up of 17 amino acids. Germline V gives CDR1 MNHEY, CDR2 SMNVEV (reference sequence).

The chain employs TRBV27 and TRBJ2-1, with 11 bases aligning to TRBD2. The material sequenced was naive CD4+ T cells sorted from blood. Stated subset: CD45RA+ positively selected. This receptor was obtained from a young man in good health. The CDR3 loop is CASRFSGRGRSYNEQFF. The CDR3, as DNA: TGTGCCAGCAGGTTTAGCGGGAGGGGCCGCTCCTACAATGAGCAGTTCTTC.